Sequencing of this T cell receptor (beta chain) was carried out in a study of beta chain features in type 1 diabetes. Study summary: There were approximately 100,000,000 sorted cells examined across all samples. Study-wide results and limits: There was a moderate but significant shortening of TCRB CDR3s in all four CD4+ subsets of Type 1 diabetes patients. Compared to healthy donors, patients appeared to have naive, central memory and Treg TCRB repertoires that were more alike. Patients and controls would share equally any PCR tilt toward shorter templates.

The study reverse transcribed the entire isolated RNA, so it sequenced expressed TCRB transcripts. Sequencing was performed with immunoSEQ multiplex PCR; in TCRdb, only in-frame clones are kept and a portion is missing. The data show around 250,000 clones, roughly an eighth seen once. In its sample, this clone was seen many times. Its target is unknown. Trimming left V 4 bases short and J 2 bases short, with 12 bases between. This CDR3 comprises 13 residues. Germline CDR1 and CDR2: SQVTM and ANQGSEA. The sequencing input was naive CD4+ T cells from blood. The rearrangement joins TRBV29-1 to TRBJ2-7; a possible D gene is TRBD1 (6 bases). This TCR derives from a man aged 25-45 years with type 1 diabetes. This CDR3 is CSVGQGRPYEQYF. The CDR3 DNA is TGCAGCGTTGGGCAGGGGCGGCCCTACGAGCAGTACTTC.